The entry that follows covers one TCR beta chain sequence. In the original workflow: By means of reference gene primer amplification, nucleated cell counts were estimated. This table comes from immunoSEQ multiplex PCR, and its TCRdb copy is limited to in-frame clones, with some not included. That table gives V, J and clone size, and the DNA gave D and trimming. This sample yields about 280,000 clones, of which 80% to 90% are seen a single time; about 4.6% belongs to the top ten. This entry comes from a study of blood T cell repertoires in COVID-19. Study in general: There were acute and convalescent COVID-19 samples, and they came from the United States, Italy and Spain. PBMCs, B-cell-depleted T cells, or T cells were the source of the cDNA or gDNA that made up the material.

CDR3 length: 17 residues. Germline V gives CDR1 SGDLS, CDR2 YYNGEE. J was trimmed by 4 bases and V by 0 bases; bases with no gene match: 10. The chain carries TRBV9 and TRBJ2-1, with 7 bases aligning to TRBD2. The sequencing sample was made of peripheral blood. This sequence was found in a man aged 35 to 55 with acute or convalescent COVID-19. The CDR3 bases are TGTGCCAGCAGCGTAGGGGGCGCTAGCGGTTGGTACAATGAGCAGTTCTTC. The encoded protein is CASSVGGASGWYNEQFF.